A selection of T cell receptor beta chains follows, all from one sample in a study of blood T cell repertoires in COVID-19. Data came from immunoSEQ multiplex PCR; TCRdb stores just in-frame clones and leaves some out. The sample has about 70,000 clones, more than 75% seen once; the top ten hold around 1.5%. The specimen was peripheral blood. All receptors derive from a human donor in a cohort sampled during active COVID-19. Both conserved end residues are part of each CDR3. D genes are given only for firm matches. Part of the rows lack a size; the others show once, few, many or a class for expanded clones.

>.|.|TRBV19|TRBJ2-3
TGTGCCAGTAGTATCGTGAGTTCGTTCTCGGATACGCAGTATTTT
CASSIVSSFSDTQYF
>few|TRBD1|TRBV7-9|TRBJ1-5
TGTGCCAGCAGCTTAGAGGGACAGGAGCCCCAGCATTTT
CASSLEGQEPQHF
>.|.|TRBV19|TRBJ1-1
TGTGCCAGTAGTATATTGAGGGACACTGAAGCTTTCTTT
CASSILRDTEAFF
>.|.|TRBV6-1|TRBJ2-2
TGTGCCAGCAGTGAAGTAAACACCGGGGAGCTGTTTTTT
CASSEVNTGELFF
>.|.|TRBV19|TRBJ1-5
TGTGCCAGTAGTTTGAGGAGGGGCGATCAGCCCCAGCATTTT
CASSLRRGDQPQHF
>.|.|TRBV7-9|TRBJ2-2
TGTGCCAGCAGCTTAATTGCGGGAAGCGACACCGGGGAGCTGTTTTTT
CASSLIAGSDTGELFF
>.|.|TRBV6-1|TRBJ2-3
TGTGCCAGCAGTGAGGGGCGTTTCACAGATACGCAGTATTTT
CASSEGRFTDTQYF
>.|TRBD2|TRBV3-1/TRBV3-2|TRBJ2-1
TGTGCCAGCAGCCAAGACTATCCAGCGGGAAACTACAATGAGCAGTTCTTC
CASSQDYPAGNYNEQFF
>.|TRBD1|TRBV10-1|TRBJ2-7
TGCGCCAGCAGTGGGGGGACAGGGAGCTCCTACGAGCAGTACTTC
CASSGGTGSSYEQYF
>.|.|TRBV7-9|TRBJ2-3
TGTGCCAGCGCGAGCGGACCAAGCACAGATACGCAGTATTTT
CASASGPSTDTQYF
>.|.|TRBV6-5|TRBJ1-3
TGTGCCAGCAGTTACTCGGGGGGTCTCGGAAACACCATATATTTT
CASSYSGGLGNTIYF
>once|TRBD2|TRBV28|TRBJ2-7
TGTGCCACCCGCCGCCGCCGACTAGCGGGAGGGAAAACCTACGAGCAGTACTTC
CATRRRRLAGGKTYEQYF
>.|TRBD2|TRBV3-1/TRBV3-2|TRBJ2-5
TGTGCCAGCAGCCAGACAGCGGGGGCCCAAGAGACCCAGTACTTC
CASSQTAGAQETQYF
>.|.|TRBV5-6|TRBJ2-6
TGTGCCAGCAGCTTTGGCAGGGTAGGGGCCAACGTCCTGACTTTC
CASSFGRVGANVLTF
>.|.|TRBV28|TRBJ1-5
TGTGCCAGCAGTTTAGGGGGAGGGTTCGATCAGCCCCAGCATTTT
CASSLGGGFDQPQHF
>.|.|TRBV7-2|TRBJ2-7
TGTGCCAGCAGTTTGACAGTTGGCCCGTCCTACGAGCAGTACTTC
CASSLTVGPSYEQYF
>once|.|TRBV14|TRBJ2-7
TGTGCCAGCAGCCAAGATGGCCGGAGGGACGAGCAGTACTTC
CASSQDGRRDEQYF
>.|.|TRBV3-1/TRBV3-2|TRBJ1-1
TGTGCCAGCAGCAAAGGACAGCCTTCTGAAGCTTTCTTT
CASSKGQPSEAFF
>.|TRBD2|TRBV7-2|TRBJ2-7
TGTGCCAGCAGCTTACGCGGGAGCGCCTACGAGCAGTACTTC
CASSLRGSAYEQYF
>once|TRBD2|TRBV19|TRBJ2-1
TGTGCCAGTAGTCGACTAGCGGGAGGGGATGAGCAGTTCTTC
CASSRLAGGDEQFF
>.|TRBD1|TRBV5-1|TRBJ2-3
TGCGCCAGCAGCTTTGCCGGGACAGGGCTCTCGGAGCAGTATTTT
CASSFAGTGLSEQYF
>.|.|TRBV5-4|TRBJ1-4
TGTGCCAGCACTACCGGGTCAACTAATGAAAAACTGTTTTTT
CASTTGSTNEKLFF